The TCR beta chain under discussion was sequenced for a study of blood T cells in healthy people across ages. V was cut by 3 bases and J by 0 bases, with 9 bases left in between. The CDR3 contains 13 residues. CDR1 DFQATT and CDR2 SNEGSKA come from the germline V gene (reference sequence). A J-beta primer mix and a sample-barcoded 5' primer were used in a second PCR of roughly 7 to 12 cycles. In TCRdb, the 5' RACE reads were re-called with MiXCR into one record per CDR3 protein. Of about 1.5 million distinct CDR3 sequences in the sample, approximately 43% were seen once. The origin of this receptor is a woman younger than 35 in good health. Sequencing was carried out using blood. The chain couples TRBV20-1 to TRBJ2-7, with D possibly matching TRBD2 (5 bases). The CDR3 is CSASPGSSYEQYF. CDR3 bases: TGCAGTGCTAGTCCTGGGAGCTCCTACGAGCAGTACTTC.